The 25 T cell receptor beta chains presented below share a single source sample, sequenced in a study of cytomegalovirus exposure and HLA in healthy donors. A multiplex PCR was run with 60 Vbeta primers and 13 Jbeta primers. This table comes from immunoSEQ multiplex PCR, and its TCRdb copy is limited to in-frame clones, with some not included. The sample has 200,000 or so clones; the top ten hold 0.7% to 0.8%. Sequenced: PBMCs. Receptors were obtained from a boy aged 10-17 years in good health and CMV-seronegative.

The rearrangement links TRBV7-6 to TRBJ1-3; TRBD1 matches at 7 bases. The CDR3 contains 16 residues. The trim removed 2 bases at V and 7 bases at J, leaving 11 bases unmatched. Looked up from germline, CDR1 is SGHVS and CDR2 is FNYEAQ. For the CDR3, the DNA is TGTGCCAGCAGCTTACTAGTGACAGGGAGTTTGAACACCATATATTTT. It specifies CASSLLVTGSLNTIYF.

This rearrangement joins TRBV5-1 to TRBJ1-1, with 8 bases identical to TRBD1. CDR1 and CDR2 (germline): SGHRS, YFSETQ. Germline trimming cut 4 bases from V and 0 bases from J; bases unmatched to any gene: 5. This CDR3 contains 15 residues. The CDR3 coding sequence is TGCGCCAGCAGCACAGGGGGGGTCATGAACACTGAAGCTTTCTTT. Translating it yields CASSTGGVMNTEAFF. Drawing the rest from reference TRBV5-1 and TRBJ1-1, the complete variable domain is KAGVTQTPRYLIKTRGQQVTLSCSPISGHRSVSWYQQTPGQGLQFLFEYFSETQRNKGNFPGRFSGRQFSNSRSEMNVSTLELGDSALYLCASSTGGVMNTEAFFGQGTRLTVV.

J is TRBJ2-3 and V is TRBV2; D might be TRBD1 (5 bases). Germline assignment: CDR1 SNHLY and CDR2 FYNNEI. There are 14 residues in the CDR3. Between the trimmed V and J ends, which lost 2 bases and 5 bases, there was a span of 11 bases. The CDR3: CASSETQGKDTQYF. DNA of the CDR3: TGTGCCAGCAGTGAAACTCAGGGAAAAGATACGCAGTATTTT.

The CDR3 DNA reads TGTGCCAGCAGAGATCTCGCGGGACAGCCCCACGAAGCTTTCTTT. Translated, it gives CASRDLAGQPHEAFF. This chain connects TRBV28 to TRBJ1-1; 7 nucleotides match TRBD1. CDR3 length: 15 residues. Germline loops: CDR1 MDHEN, CDR2 SYDVKM. The V gene end was trimmed by 6 bases and the J gene end by 8 bases; junction bases not matched to a gene: 15.

This chain connects TRBV5-1 to TRBJ1-1; 9 bases agree with TRBD1. The CDR3 has 13 amino acids. V trimming: 5 bases; J trimming: 1 base; junction bases outside the gene matches: 0. The germline gives CDR1 SGHRS, CDR2 YFSETQ. DNA of the CDR3: TGCGCCAGCAGGGGACAGGGGAACACTGAAGCTTTCTTT. Translated: CASRGQGNTEAFF. The full variable domain, its missing parts supplied by reference TRBV5-1 and TRBJ1-1, is KAGVTQTPRYLIKTRGQQVTLSCSPISGHRSVSWYQQTPGQGLQFLFEYFSETQRNKGNFPGRFSGRQFSNSRSEMNVSTLELGDSALYLCASRGQGNTEAFFGQGTRLTVV.

The V call is TRBV30, the J call TRBJ2-6; 7 nucleotides match TRBD1. Germline trimming cut 4 bases from V and 4 bases from J; bases unmatched to any gene: 10. The CDR3 has 16 amino acids. The V gene's germline CDR1 is GTSNPN and CDR2 SVGIG (reference sequence). CDR3 in DNA: TGTGCCTGGACGCGCGACAGGGTTCCCGGGGCCAACGTCCTGACTTTC. Its protein is CAWTRDRVPGANVLTF.

This chain connects TRBV7-7 to TRBJ2-2, with TRBD2 as a possible D gene (5 bases). Trimming stripped 4 bases from V and 7 bases from J, with 7 bases between. Germline V gene sequence: CDR1 SSHAT, CDR2 FNYEAQ (reference sequence). The CDR3 extends over 12 amino acids. The CDR3 sequence: CASSSRDGELFF. The CDR3, as DNA: TGTGCCAGCAGCTCGAGGGACGGGGAGCTGTTTTTT. Filled out from reference TRBV7-7 and TRBJ2-2, the complete variable domain reads GAGVSQSPRYKVTKRGQDVTLRCDPISSHATLYWYQQALGQGPEFLTYFNYEAQPDKSGLPSDRFSAERPEGSISTLTIQRTEQRDSAMYRCASSSRDGELFFGEGSRLTVL.

The chain combines TRBV2 with TRBJ1-2; no clear D gene. Trimming stripped 10 bases from V and 4 bases from J, with 25 bases between. Germline V gene lookup returns CDR1 SNHLY and CDR2 FYNNEI. This CDR3 comprises 16 residues. The CDR3 sequence is CAILTSGARASYGYTF. The CDR3 DNA is TGTGCCATACTAACATCGGGAGCCCGAGCCAGCTATGGCTACACCTTC.

The chain joins TRBV7-8 to TRBJ2-2; possible D gene TRBD2, 5 bases. The CDR3 is made up of 14 amino acids. Trimming stripped 8 bases from V and 1 base from J, with 11 bases between. The germline CDR1 and CDR2 sequences are SGHVS and FQNEAQ. As DNA, the CDR3 is TGTGCCAGCGGAGGTGTCCGGAACACCGGGGAGCTGTTTTTT. Its protein is CASGGVRNTGELFF. Full variable domain (rest looked up from reference TRBV7-8 and TRBJ2-2): GAGVSQSPRYKVAKRGQDVALRCDPISGHVSLFWYQQALGQGPEFLTYFQNEAQLDKSGLPSDRFFAERPEGSVSTLKIQRTQQEDSAVYLCASGGVRNTGELFFGEGSRLTVL.

The rearrangement joins TRBV28 to TRBJ1-2, with D uncertain. The V end was cut by 3 bases, the J end by 6 bases, with 8 bases between. CDR3 length equals 12 residues. Germline CDR1 MDHEN, CDR2 SYDVKM. This CDR3 reads CASSFEDHGYTF. The CDR3 DNA follows: TGTGCCAGCAGTTTCGAGGATCATGGCTACACCTTC.

With regard to this clone: Within the sample, other DNA sequences also encode this same CDR3. V and J are TRBV5-1 and TRBJ2-5; 8 bases map to TRBD1. Germline V gives CDR1 SGHRS, CDR2 YFSETQ. The CDR3 totals 14 residues. V was pared by 4 bases and J by 1 base, with 3 bases of the junction left unmatched. Here the CDR3 DNA reads TGCGCCAGCAGCCCAGGACAGGGCCAAGAGACCCAGTACTTC. Amino acids: CASSPGQGQETQYF.

V is TRBV28 and J is TRBJ1-2; TRBD1 matches at 10 bases. The V segment lost 6 bases and the J segment 4 bases; nucleotides outside the gene matches: 8. The CDR3 runs 15 residues. Germline CDR1 MDHEN, CDR2 SYDVKM. CDR3 protein: CASSARDRGGYGYTF. The CDR3 DNA sequence: TGTGCCAGCAGCGCCCGGGACAGGGGTGGCTATGGCTACACCTTC.

The genes are TRBV5-4 and TRBJ1-2; 8 bases are a match to TRBD1. Germline CDR1 SGHNT, CDR2 YYREEE (reference sequence). This CDR3 comprises 15 residues. The V segment lost 2 bases and the J segment 7 bases; nucleotides outside the gene matches: 10. The CDR3 nucleotides read TGTGCCAGCAGCTTAGCGATGACAGGGGCGGGTGGCTACACCTTC. Amino acid sequence: CASSLAMTGAGGYTF.

This chain joins TRBV9 and TRBJ1-5, with D possibly being TRBD1 (6 bases). V was clipped by 3 bases and J by 5 bases, with 18 bases between them. This CDR3 has 16 amino acids. Germline CDR1 and CDR2: SGDLS and YYNGEE. CDR3 residues: CASSGAGGAQDQPQHF. The CDR3 DNA sequence: TGTGCCAGCAGCGGGGCTGGGGGGGCGCAGGATCAGCCCCAGCATTTT. Combining the CDR3 with reference TRBV9 and TRBJ1-5 gives the whole variable domain DSGVTQTPKHLITATGQRVTLRCSPRSGDLSVYWYQQSLDQGLQFLIQYYNGEERAKGNILERFSAQQFPDLHSELNLSSLELGDSALYFCASSGAGGAQDQPQHFGDGTRLSIL.

The chain carries TRBV28 and TRBJ2-5; D uncertain. Germline CDR1 reads MDHEN; CDR2 reads SYDVKM. The CDR3 runs to 13 residues. With 2 bases removed from V and 0 bases from J, the gap between germline ends came to 4 bases. The CDR3 nucleotides read TGTGCCAGCAGTTTACAGTACCAAGAGACCCAGTACTTC. The encoded protein is CASSLQYQETQYF.

The chain is built from TRBV9 and TRBJ2-1, with TRBD2 matching over 12 bases. Germline lookup yields CDR1 SGDLS and CDR2 YYNGEE. The J segment lost 4 bases and the V segment lost 3 bases, leaving 5 bases of the junction unmatched. The CDR3 runs 16 residues. CDR3 sequence reads: CASSGVTSGGYNEQFF. The CDR3 DNA sequence: TGTGCCAGCAGCGGTGTAACTAGCGGGGGGTACAATGAGCAGTTCTTC.

The rearrangement links TRBV19 to TRBJ1-1, with 8 bases fitting TRBD1. The CDR3 runs 14 residues. Trimming removed 3 bases from V and 0 bases from J; junction bases left unmatched: 0. Germline assignment: CDR1 LNHDA and CDR2 SQIVND (reference sequence). This CDR3 is CASSMGQVNTEAFF. The CDR3, as DNA: TGTGCCAGTAGTATGGGACAGGTGAACACTGAAGCTTTCTTT.

The CDR3 bases are TGTGCCAGCAGCTTCCAGTCCGGGTATGGCTACACCTTC. Residues: CASSFQSGYGYTF. This chain uses TRBV7-3 with TRBJ1-2; D unresolved. CDR1 SGHTA and CDR2 FQGTGA come from the germline V gene. Trimming stripped 3 bases from V and 5 bases from J, with 10 bases between. The CDR3 contains 13 residues.

This rearrangement joins TRBV21-1 to TRBJ1-4. TRBV21-1 is reported as a pseudogene. The CDR3 spans 14 residues. The CDR3 here is CASSKLGGGRKLFF. CDR3 DNA sequence: TGTGCCAGCAGCAAACTAGGCGGGGGGCGCAAACTGTTTTTT.

The rearrangement joins TRBV5-1 to TRBJ1-3; 10 nucleotides agree with TRBD1. V was pared by 0 bases and J by 4 bases, with 10 bases of the junction left unmatched. The CDR3 has 18 residues. CDR1 is SGHRS, CDR2 YFSETQ, per germline. This CDR3 is CASSLDRERTGGGNTIYF. The CDR3 DNA reads TGCGCCAGCAGCTTGGATCGAGAAAGGACAGGGGGAGGAAACACCATATATTTT.

This chain links TRBV7-9 with TRBJ2-5, with 14 bases that match TRBD2. CDR3 length: 16 amino acids. The V gene's germline CDR1 is SEHNR and CDR2 FQNEAQ (reference sequence). The junction had 4 bases not matched to a gene; V was cut back by 4 bases and J by 3 bases. CDR3 protein: CASSSTGLAGEETQYF. The CDR3 coding sequence is TGTGCCAGCAGCTCGACGGGACTAGCGGGGGAAGAGACCCAGTACTTC.

This rearrangement joins TRBV7-9 to TRBJ2-4, with D tentatively TRBD2 (5 bases). The CDR3 length is 15 residues. The germline V and J ends were trimmed by 1 base and 3 bases, with 10 bases remaining between them. Germline CDR1 reads SEHNR; CDR2 reads FQNEAQ (reference sequence). CDR3 sequence (DNA): TGTGCCAGCAGCTTAGGGGAGTCAGGCAAAAACATTCAGTACTTC. Amino acid sequence: CASSLGESGKNIQYF. Variable domain in full (rest from reference TRBV7-9 and TRBJ2-4): DTGVSQNPRHKITKRGQNVTFRCDPISEHNRLYWYRQTLGQGPEFLTYFQNEAQLEKSRLLSDRFSAERPKGSFSTLEIQRTEQGDSAMYLCASSLGESGKNIQYFGAGTRLSVL.

This rearrangement joins TRBV7-2 to TRBJ2-3; a possible D gene is TRBD1 (6 bases). Germline V gene lookup returns CDR1 SGHTA and CDR2 FQGNSA. V lost 2 bases and J lost 0, with 9 bases in between. This CDR3 is 15 amino acids long. CDR3 in amino acids: CASSLQGWSTDTQYF. The CDR3 region has the DNA TGTGCCAGCAGCTTACAGGGGTGGAGCACAGATACGCAGTATTTT. The variable domain in full, completed from reference TRBV7-2 and TRBJ2-3, reads GAGVSQSPSNKVTEKGKDVELRCDPISGHTALYWYRQSLGQGLEFLIYFQGNSAPDKSGLPSDRFSAERTGGSVSTLTIQRTQQEDSAVYLCASSLQGWSTDTQYFGPGTRLTVL.

This chain connects TRBV30 to TRBJ1-4; TRBD1 matches at 7 bases. The CDR3 is 17 amino acids. The germline V gene encodes CDR1 GTSNPN and CDR2 SVGIG (reference sequence). Trimming cost V 1 base and J 7 bases; bases outside gene matches: 15. The CDR3: CAWSGPGQRVFGEKLFF. The CDR3 DNA reads TGTGCCTGGAGTGGACCGGGACAGAGGGTCTTCGGTGAAAAACTGTTTTTT.

The rearrangement joins TRBV6-6 to TRBJ2-2, with 12 positions matching TRBD2. Germline CDR1 MNHNY, CDR2 SVGAGI (reference sequence). This CDR3 has 16 residues. The V segment lost 6 bases and the J segment 5 bases; nucleotides outside the gene matches: 7. The CDR3 reads CASSHTSGGRTGELFF. DNA for the CDR3: TGTGCCAGCAGCCACACTAGCGGGGGGAGGACCGGGGAGCTGTTTTTT.